This T cell receptor beta chain was documented in a study of T cells after yellow fever vaccination. On the study more broadly: Each low-cell-number fraction was prepared by means of SMART-Seq v4 Ultra Low Input.

A remark on this clonotype: Its antigen is as yet unknown.

Trimming left V 4 bases short and J 4 bases short, with 11 bases between. In germline, CDR1 is SGHRS, CDR2 YFSETQ. CDR3 length: 13 amino acids. Universal primer sites and UMIs were introduced during 5'RACE template-switching synthesis of TCR cDNA. TCRdb reprocessed the 5' RACE reads via MiXCR and lists one record per CDR3 protein. This table holds about 170,000 distinct CDR3 sequences, 11% found once. Study-wide results and caveats: The booster saw the reappearance of most primary-vaccination clones (more than 95% CD4, around 88% CD8).

The sequencing used CD8+ T cells sorted from PBMCs, collected 15 days after the yellow fever booster vaccination. The origin of this receptor is a young man who received the YFV17D yellow fever vaccine. The chain employs TRBV5-1 and TRBJ1-2, with D possibly matching TRBD1 (6 bases). CDR3 nucleotide sequence: TGCGCCAGCAGCGTGACAGGATTCTATGGCTACACCTTC. Translated: CASSVTGFYGYTF.